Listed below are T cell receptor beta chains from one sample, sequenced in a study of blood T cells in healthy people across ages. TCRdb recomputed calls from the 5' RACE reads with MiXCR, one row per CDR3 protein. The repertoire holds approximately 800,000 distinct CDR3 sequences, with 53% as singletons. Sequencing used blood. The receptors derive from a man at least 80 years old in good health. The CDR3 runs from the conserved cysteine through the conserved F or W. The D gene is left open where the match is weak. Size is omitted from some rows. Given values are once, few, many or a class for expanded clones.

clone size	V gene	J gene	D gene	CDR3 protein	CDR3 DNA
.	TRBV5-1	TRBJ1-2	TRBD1	CASSPERQGVNYGYTF	TGCGCCAGCAGCCCAGAGAGACAGGGGGTAAACTATGGCTACACCTTC
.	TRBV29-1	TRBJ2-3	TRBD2	CSVVTGLAVITDTQYF	TGCAGCGTTGTAACGGGACTAGCGGTTATCACAGATACGCAGTATTTT
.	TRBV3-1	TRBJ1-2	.	CASSQEAAGDGYTF	TGTGCCAGCAGCCAGGAGGCGGCGGGTGATGGCTACACCTTC
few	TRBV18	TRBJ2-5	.	CASALQRQETQYF	TGTGCCAGCGCCCTACAGAGACAAGAGACCCAGTACTTC
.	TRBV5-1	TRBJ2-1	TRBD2	CASSLVVAGEVEQFF	TGCGCCAGCAGCTTGGTAGTAGCGGGAGAGGTTGAGCAGTTCTTC
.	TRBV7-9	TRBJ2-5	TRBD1	CASSRTGELGFQETQYF	TGTGCCAGCAGTCGGACAGGGGAATTGGGGTTTCAAGAGACCCAGTACTTC
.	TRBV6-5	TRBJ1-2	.	CASSLSDWYGYTF	TGTGCCAGCAGTCTCTCTGACTGGTATGGCTACACCTTC
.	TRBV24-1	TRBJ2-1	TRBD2	CATSDLPDGLDGDDEQFF	TGTGCCACCAGTGATTTGCCCGATGGACTAGATGGGGATGATGAGCAGTTCTTC
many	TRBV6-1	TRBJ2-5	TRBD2	CASRSRGRGIRHETQYF	TGTGCCAGCAGATCCCGGGGGAGGGGAATTCGCCATGAGACCCAGTACTTC
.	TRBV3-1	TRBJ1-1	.	CASSRGPGGAFF	TGTGCCAGCAGCCGAGGTCCCGGCGGTGCTTTCTTT
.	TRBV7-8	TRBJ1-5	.	CASSLGRVGQPQHF	TGTGCCAGCAGCTTAGGCAGGGTGGGCCAGCCCCAGCATTTT
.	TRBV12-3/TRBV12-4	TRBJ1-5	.	CASSLGVGPQHF	TGTGCCAGCAGTTTAGGGGTTGGGCCCCAGCATTTT
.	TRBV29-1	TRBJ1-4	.	CSSSDGENREKLFF	TGCAGCTCAAGTGACGGAGAGAATAGGGAAAAACTGTTTTTT
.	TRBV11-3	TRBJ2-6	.	CASSLILGGANVLTF	TGTGCCAGCAGCTTGATACTAGGAGGGGCCAACGTCCTGACTTTC
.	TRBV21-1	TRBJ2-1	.	CASSKPRPRPASGEQFF	TGTGCCAGCAGCAAGCCCCGACCTAGGCCCGCTTCGGGTGAGCAGTTCTTC
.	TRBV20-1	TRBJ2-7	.	CSAQGAAGGLSYEQYF	TGCAGTGCCCAGGGGGCGGCGGGAGGCCTCTCCTACGAGCAGTACTTC
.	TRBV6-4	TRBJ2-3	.	CASRLDLSTDTQYF	TGTGCCAGCCGACTAGACCTTAGCACAGATACGCAGTATTTT
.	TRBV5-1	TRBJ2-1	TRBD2	CASSVISGATDEQFF	TGCGCCAGCAGCGTGATCAGCGGGGCTACGGATGAGCAGTTCTTC
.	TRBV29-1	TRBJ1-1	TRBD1	CSVDRTGAQAFF	TGCAGCGTTGATCGGACAGGGGCACAAGCTTTCTTT
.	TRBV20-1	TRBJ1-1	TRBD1	CSAPRTGRVNTEAFF	TGCAGTGCTCCCCGGACAGGGAGGGTGAACACTGAAGCTTTCTTT
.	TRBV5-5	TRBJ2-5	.	CASSLEALRNEQYF	TGTGCCAGCAGCTTGGAGGCCCTCCGCAATGAGCAGTACTTC
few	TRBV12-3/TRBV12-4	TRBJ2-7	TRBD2	CASSFGLAAPYEQYF	TGTGCCAGCAGTTTTGGTCTAGCGGCACCCTACGAGCAGTACTTC
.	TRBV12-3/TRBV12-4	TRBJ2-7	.	CASSLESRREQYF	TGTGCCAGCAGTTTGGAGTCGCGGCGCGAGCAGTACTTC
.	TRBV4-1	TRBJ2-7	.	CASSQDWPALTEQYF	TGCGCCAGCAGCCAAGATTGGCCAGCCCTCACCGAGCAGTACTTC
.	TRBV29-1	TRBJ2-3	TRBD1	CSVGQGDGTQYF	TGCAGCGTAGGACAGGGGGATGGTACGCAGTATTTT
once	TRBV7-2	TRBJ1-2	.	CASSLQVTNYGYTF	TGTGCCAGCAGCTTACAGGTTACTAACTATGGCTACACCTTC
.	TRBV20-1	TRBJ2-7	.	CSARDGWYYEQYF	TGCAGTGCTAGAGATGGATGGTACTACGAGCAGTACTTC
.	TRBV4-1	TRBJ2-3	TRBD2	CASSHAEGGSRRYAYF	TGCGCCAGCAGCCACGCGGAAGGCGGGAGCCGCAGATACGCGTATTTT
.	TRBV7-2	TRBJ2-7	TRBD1	CASNLRGFSYEQYF	TGTGCCAGCAACCTCAGGGGGTTCTCCTACGAGCAGTACTTC